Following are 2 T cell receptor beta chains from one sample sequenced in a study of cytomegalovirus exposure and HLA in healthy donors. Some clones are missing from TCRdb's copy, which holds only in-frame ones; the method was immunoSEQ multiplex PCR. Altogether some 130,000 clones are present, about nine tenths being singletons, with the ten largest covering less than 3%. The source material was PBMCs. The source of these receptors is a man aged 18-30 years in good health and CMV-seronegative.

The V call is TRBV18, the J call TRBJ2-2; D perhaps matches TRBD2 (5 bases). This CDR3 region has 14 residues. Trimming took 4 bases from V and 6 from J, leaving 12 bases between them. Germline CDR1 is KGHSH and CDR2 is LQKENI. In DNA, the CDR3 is TGTGCCAGCTCACTAAACACCGGGGCCGGGGAGCTGTTTTTT. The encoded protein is CASSLNTGAGELFF.

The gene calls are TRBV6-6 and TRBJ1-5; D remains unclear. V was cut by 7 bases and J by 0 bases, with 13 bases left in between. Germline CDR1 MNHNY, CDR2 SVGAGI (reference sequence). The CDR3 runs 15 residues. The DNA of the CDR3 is TGTGCCAGCACCCGGGGAAAAAATAGCAATCAGCCCCAGCATTTT. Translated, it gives CASTRGKNSNQPQHF.